The 23 T cell receptor beta chains below all came from one sample that was sequenced in a study of a mutant IDH1 vaccine in newly diagnosed glioma. The table came from immunoSEQ multiplex PCR; TCRdb's copy has only in-frame clones and leaves some out. The sample includes over 60,000 clones, approximately 91% of them seen just once. Their specific antigens are unknown. The time point denotes: week 11, during vaccination. Doses consisted of 300 ug of mutant IDH1 20-mer peptide each, paired with topical imiquimod. This sample comprised PBMCs, obtained from a glioma patient whose treatment included an IDH1 peptide vaccine. All receptors come from a man aged 35 to 55 with glioma.

This sequence joins TRBV7-8 and TRBJ1-4; D possibly corresponds to TRBD1 (6 bases). V was cut by 5 bases and J by 7 bases, with 17 bases left in between. The CDR3 has 15 amino acids. Germline assignment: CDR1 SGHVS and CDR2 FQNEAQ. The DNA of the CDR3 is TGTGCCAGCAGCCCCCATAGGGGGGCCAGTGAAAAACTGTTTTTT. Its protein is CASSPHRGASEKLFF.

This sequence joins TRBV5-1 and TRBJ1-1, with D perhaps matching TRBD1 (6 bases). Looked up from germline, CDR1 is SGHRS and CDR2 is YFSETQ. Trimming removed 5 bases at V and 5 bases at J, with 19 bases between. There are 15 residues in the CDR3. The CDR3 sequence is CASRSGGSSVTEAFF. CDR3 sequence (DNA): TGCGCCAGCAGGTCGGGGGGCAGTAGTGTAACTGAAGCTTTCTTT.

This chain links TRBV7-9 with TRBJ1-1; D gene ambiguous. This CDR3 spans 14 amino acids. Per germline, CDR1 SEHNR and CDR2 FQNEAQ (reference sequence). Trimming took 4 bases from V and 6 from J, leaving 15 bases between them. CDR3: CASSSDIEGAEAFF. The CDR3 nucleotides read TGTGCCAGCAGCTCCGATATCGAGGGTGCTGAAGCTTTCTTT.

The chain carries TRBV11-2 and TRBJ2-3; 9 nucleotides agree with TRBD1. The CDR3 has 15 residues. CDR1 and CDR2 (germline): SGHAT, FQNNGV. The V gene end was trimmed by 4 bases and the J gene end by 3 bases; junction bases not matched to a gene: 5. The DNA for the CDR3 is TGTGCCAGCAGCTCCTTACAGGGGGCGACAGATACGCAGTATTTT. Translating gives CASSSLQGATDTQYF.

The chain couples TRBV18 to TRBJ1-5; D gene uncertain. The CDR3 runs to 15 residues. Germline assignment: CDR1 KGHSH and CDR2 LQKENI. Trimming stripped 2 bases from V and 1 base from J, with 9 bases between. The CDR3 coding sequence is TGTGCCAGCTCACCAGATCCAGGAAGCAATCAGCCCCAGCATTTT. Translating it yields CASSPDPGSNQPQHF.

The chain links TRBV11-2 to TRBJ2-7; 10 nucleotides align to TRBD1. Germline V gives CDR1 SGHAT, CDR2 FQNNGV. J was trimmed by 3 bases and V by 5 bases; bases with no gene match: 7. This CDR3 is built from 15 residues. The DNA for the CDR3 is TGTGCCAGCAGCATCTGGACAGGGGGTGACTACGAGCAGTACTTC. Its translation: CASSIWTGGDYEQYF.

The chain joins TRBV21-1 to TRBJ2-6; TRBD1, the D gene given by the table, was not confirmed from the DNA. TRBV21-1 is flagged as a pseudogene. The CDR3 is made up of 16 amino acids. The CDR3 DNA follows: TGTGCCAGCTGGACAGCCAGAACCTCTGGGGCCAACGTCCTGACTTTC. This encodes CASWTARTSGANVLTF.

The gene calls are TRBV7-9 and TRBJ2-1; 8 bases are a match to TRBD1. Germline CDR1 is SEHNR and CDR2 is FQNEAQ (reference sequence). Losses at the gene ends were 6 bases for V and 3 bases for J; bases not matched to a gene: 7. The CDR3 runs 15 residues. This CDR3 is CASRPGTGLYNEQFF. CDR3 nucleotides: TGTGCCAGCAGACCTGGGACAGGACTCTACAATGAGCAGTTCTTC.

The chain carries TRBV6-1 and TRBJ1-5; D might be TRBD1 (5 bases). Germline CDR1 MNHNS, CDR2 SASEGT. The CDR3 has 13 amino acids. Between the trimmed V and J ends, which lost 5 bases and 7 bases, there was a span of 12 bases. In DNA form, the CDR3 reads TGTGCCAGCAGTCAGGCGGGGACCCAGCCCCAGCATTTT. Translation: CASSQAGTQPQHF.

The rearrangement uses TRBV7-2 and TRBJ1-3; D is possibly TRBD1 (6 bases). There are 14 residues in the CDR3. Trimming removed 1 base at V and 7 bases at J, with 11 bases between. Germline V CDR1 and CDR2: SGHTA, FQGNSA. This chain's CDR3 is CASSLDSTGNTIYF. The DNA of the CDR3 is TGTGCCAGCAGCTTAGACTCAACAGGGAACACCATATATTTT.

The genes are TRBV7-2 and TRBJ1-5; the D gene is possibly TRBD1 (5 bases). Trimming shortened V by 5 bases and J by 7 bases, and 18 bases separated the two germline ends. This CDR3 has 15 amino acids. The germline V gene encodes CDR1 SGHTA and CDR2 FQGNSA. The CDR3 coding sequence is TGTGCCAGCAGCACCGAACAGGACCTGATACAGCCCCAGCATTTT. Amino acid sequence: CASSTEQDLIQPQHF.

A note on this clone: This sample also contains other DNA sequences that code for the same CDR3. J is TRBJ2-3 and V is TRBV5-6; D is ambiguous. Germline values: CDR1 SGHDT, CDR2 YYEEEE. Trimming pared 2 bases from V and 0 bases from J, leaving 7 bases between. The CDR3 contains 14 residues. DNA for the CDR3: TGTGCCAGCAGCTTAGGTCCAAGCACAGATACGCAGTATTTT. Its protein product is CASSLGPSTDTQYF.

The gene calls are TRBV5-4 and TRBJ2-3; TRBD2 aligns across 9 bases. Germline assignment: CDR1 SGHNT and CDR2 YYREEE (reference sequence). The CDR3 has 16 residues. Losses at the gene ends were 0 bases for V and 6 bases for J; bases not matched to a gene: 8. This CDR3 reads CASSLDMASGTDTQYF. The CDR3 DNA is TGTGCCAGCAGCTTGGATATGGCTAGCGGGACGGATACGCAGTATTTT.

This clone is deemed medium-sized. V usage is TRBV11-2 and J usage is TRBJ1-2; 10 bases agree with TRBD1. The CDR3 totals 15 residues. Germline V gene sequence: CDR1 SGHAT, CDR2 FQNNGV. J lost 6 bases, V lost 0 bases, and 4 bases had no gene match. CDR3 DNA sequence: TGTGCCAGCAGCTTAGACGTGACAGGGGGCGATGGCTACACCTTC. Its protein is CASSLDVTGGDGYTF.

The chain uses TRBV11-1 and TRBJ2-5, with TRBD1 as a possible D gene (6 bases). From germline, CDR1 is SGHAT and CDR2 FQDESV (reference sequence). The CDR3 runs 14 residues. Between the trimmed V and J ends, which lost 3 bases and 5 bases, there was a span of 13 bases. CDR3 sequence (DNA): TGTGCCAGCAGCTTCCCACAGGGTAGGGAGACCCAGTACTTC. This encodes CASSFPQGRETQYF.

J is TRBJ2-3 and V is TRBV28; D gene ambiguous. CDR3 length: 16 amino acids. Trimming took off 5 bases at V and 4 bases at J, with 19 bases between the two ends. Per germline, CDR1 MDHEN and CDR2 SYDVKM. The CDR3 reads CASSPKVSRKSDTQYF. In DNA, the CDR3 is TGTGCCAGCAGTCCTAAGGTCTCGCGGAAATCAGATACGCAGTATTTT.

This clone showed up just a few times. CDR3 region: CASSESEGERTGELFF. The CDR3 region has the DNA TGTGCCAGCAGTGAATCAGAGGGAGAAAGAACCGGGGAGCTGTTTTTT. The chain combines TRBV25-1 with TRBJ2-2; a possible D gene is TRBD2 (5 bases). Trimming cost V 1 base and J 5 bases, with 14 bases left between them. The CDR3 runs to 16 residues. Looked up from germline, CDR1 is MGHDK and CDR2 is SYGVNS.

The chain has TRBV6-1 and TRBJ2-6, with a weak D call TRBD1 (5 bases). Per the germline V gene, CDR1 is MNHNS and CDR2 is SASEGT. Trimming stripped 2 bases from V and 0 bases from J, with 8 bases between. CDR3 length equals 16 residues. As DNA, the CDR3 is TGTGCCAGCAGTGAACCCCAGGGCTCTGGGGCCAACGTCCTGACTTTC. Amino acids: CASSEPQGSGANVLTF.

The V call is TRBV2, the J call TRBJ2-7, with 9 bases identical to TRBD1. The germline CDR1 and CDR2 sequences are SNHLY and FYNNEI. This CDR3 has 15 residues. J was trimmed by 5 bases and V by 5 bases; bases with no gene match: 10. This CDR3 is CASSNRDRAFDEQYF. The CDR3 DNA sequence: TGTGCCAGCAGTAACCGGGACAGGGCTTTCGACGAGCAGTACTTC.

The chain has TRBV5-6 and TRBJ2-4, with D possibly matching TRBD1 (6 bases). The ends were cut back, 3 bases at V and 0 bases at J, with 22 bases in the middle. This CDR3 comprises 19 residues. Germline CDR1 reads SGHDT; CDR2 reads YYEEEE. CDR3 nucleotides: TGTGCCAGCAGCTCACAGAAATATCCAGGGACACAAGCCAAAAACATTCAGTACTTC. Residues: CASSSQKYPGTQAKNIQYF.

This clone occurred a few times. The chain recombines TRBV11-2 with TRBJ1-2; possible D gene TRBD1, 5 bases. V was clipped by 5 bases and J by 2 bases, with 9 bases between them. This CDR3 region has 13 residues. CDR1 and CDR2 from the germline V gene are SGHAT and FQNNGV. CDR3 nucleotides: TGTGCCAGCAGCGCCACAGGCAACTATGGCTACACCTTC. It codes for CASSATGNYGYTF. The whole variable domain, remainder taken from reference TRBV11-2 and TRBJ1-2, is EAGVAQSPRYKIIEKRQSVAFWCNPISGHATLYWYQQILGQGPKLLIQFQNNGVVDDSQLPKDRFSAERLKGVDSTLKIQPAKLEDSAVYLCASSATGNYGYTFGSGTRLTVV.

V gene TRBV10-3 combines with J gene TRBJ1-3; D may be TRBD1 (5 bases). Germline V gene sequence: CDR1 ENHRY, CDR2 SYGVKD. This CDR3 has 13 residues. V gave up 8 bases and J gave up 0 bases, with 8 bases separating them. CDR3 sequence: CAIRQPSGNTIYF. For the CDR3, the DNA is TGTGCCATCCGACAGCCCTCTGGAAACACCATATATTTT.

This clone was observed a few times. J is TRBJ2-1 and V is TRBV7-3; D is ambiguous. The CDR3 loop spans 13 amino acids. CDR1 is SGHTA and CDR2 is FQGTGA in the germline V gene. V was cut by 2 bases and J by 6 bases, with 8 bases left in between. CDR3 nucleotide sequence: TGTGCCAGCAGCTTAGGCTGGGGCAATGAGCAGTTCTTC. It translates to CASSLGWGNEQFF. Full variable domain (outside the CDR3, taken from reference TRBV7-3 and TRBJ2-1): GAGVSQTPSNKVTEKGKYVELRCDPISGHTALYWYRQSLGQGPEFLIYFQGTGAADDSGLPNDRFFAVRPEGSVSTLKIQRTERGDSAVYLCASSLGWGNEQFFGPGTRLTVL.